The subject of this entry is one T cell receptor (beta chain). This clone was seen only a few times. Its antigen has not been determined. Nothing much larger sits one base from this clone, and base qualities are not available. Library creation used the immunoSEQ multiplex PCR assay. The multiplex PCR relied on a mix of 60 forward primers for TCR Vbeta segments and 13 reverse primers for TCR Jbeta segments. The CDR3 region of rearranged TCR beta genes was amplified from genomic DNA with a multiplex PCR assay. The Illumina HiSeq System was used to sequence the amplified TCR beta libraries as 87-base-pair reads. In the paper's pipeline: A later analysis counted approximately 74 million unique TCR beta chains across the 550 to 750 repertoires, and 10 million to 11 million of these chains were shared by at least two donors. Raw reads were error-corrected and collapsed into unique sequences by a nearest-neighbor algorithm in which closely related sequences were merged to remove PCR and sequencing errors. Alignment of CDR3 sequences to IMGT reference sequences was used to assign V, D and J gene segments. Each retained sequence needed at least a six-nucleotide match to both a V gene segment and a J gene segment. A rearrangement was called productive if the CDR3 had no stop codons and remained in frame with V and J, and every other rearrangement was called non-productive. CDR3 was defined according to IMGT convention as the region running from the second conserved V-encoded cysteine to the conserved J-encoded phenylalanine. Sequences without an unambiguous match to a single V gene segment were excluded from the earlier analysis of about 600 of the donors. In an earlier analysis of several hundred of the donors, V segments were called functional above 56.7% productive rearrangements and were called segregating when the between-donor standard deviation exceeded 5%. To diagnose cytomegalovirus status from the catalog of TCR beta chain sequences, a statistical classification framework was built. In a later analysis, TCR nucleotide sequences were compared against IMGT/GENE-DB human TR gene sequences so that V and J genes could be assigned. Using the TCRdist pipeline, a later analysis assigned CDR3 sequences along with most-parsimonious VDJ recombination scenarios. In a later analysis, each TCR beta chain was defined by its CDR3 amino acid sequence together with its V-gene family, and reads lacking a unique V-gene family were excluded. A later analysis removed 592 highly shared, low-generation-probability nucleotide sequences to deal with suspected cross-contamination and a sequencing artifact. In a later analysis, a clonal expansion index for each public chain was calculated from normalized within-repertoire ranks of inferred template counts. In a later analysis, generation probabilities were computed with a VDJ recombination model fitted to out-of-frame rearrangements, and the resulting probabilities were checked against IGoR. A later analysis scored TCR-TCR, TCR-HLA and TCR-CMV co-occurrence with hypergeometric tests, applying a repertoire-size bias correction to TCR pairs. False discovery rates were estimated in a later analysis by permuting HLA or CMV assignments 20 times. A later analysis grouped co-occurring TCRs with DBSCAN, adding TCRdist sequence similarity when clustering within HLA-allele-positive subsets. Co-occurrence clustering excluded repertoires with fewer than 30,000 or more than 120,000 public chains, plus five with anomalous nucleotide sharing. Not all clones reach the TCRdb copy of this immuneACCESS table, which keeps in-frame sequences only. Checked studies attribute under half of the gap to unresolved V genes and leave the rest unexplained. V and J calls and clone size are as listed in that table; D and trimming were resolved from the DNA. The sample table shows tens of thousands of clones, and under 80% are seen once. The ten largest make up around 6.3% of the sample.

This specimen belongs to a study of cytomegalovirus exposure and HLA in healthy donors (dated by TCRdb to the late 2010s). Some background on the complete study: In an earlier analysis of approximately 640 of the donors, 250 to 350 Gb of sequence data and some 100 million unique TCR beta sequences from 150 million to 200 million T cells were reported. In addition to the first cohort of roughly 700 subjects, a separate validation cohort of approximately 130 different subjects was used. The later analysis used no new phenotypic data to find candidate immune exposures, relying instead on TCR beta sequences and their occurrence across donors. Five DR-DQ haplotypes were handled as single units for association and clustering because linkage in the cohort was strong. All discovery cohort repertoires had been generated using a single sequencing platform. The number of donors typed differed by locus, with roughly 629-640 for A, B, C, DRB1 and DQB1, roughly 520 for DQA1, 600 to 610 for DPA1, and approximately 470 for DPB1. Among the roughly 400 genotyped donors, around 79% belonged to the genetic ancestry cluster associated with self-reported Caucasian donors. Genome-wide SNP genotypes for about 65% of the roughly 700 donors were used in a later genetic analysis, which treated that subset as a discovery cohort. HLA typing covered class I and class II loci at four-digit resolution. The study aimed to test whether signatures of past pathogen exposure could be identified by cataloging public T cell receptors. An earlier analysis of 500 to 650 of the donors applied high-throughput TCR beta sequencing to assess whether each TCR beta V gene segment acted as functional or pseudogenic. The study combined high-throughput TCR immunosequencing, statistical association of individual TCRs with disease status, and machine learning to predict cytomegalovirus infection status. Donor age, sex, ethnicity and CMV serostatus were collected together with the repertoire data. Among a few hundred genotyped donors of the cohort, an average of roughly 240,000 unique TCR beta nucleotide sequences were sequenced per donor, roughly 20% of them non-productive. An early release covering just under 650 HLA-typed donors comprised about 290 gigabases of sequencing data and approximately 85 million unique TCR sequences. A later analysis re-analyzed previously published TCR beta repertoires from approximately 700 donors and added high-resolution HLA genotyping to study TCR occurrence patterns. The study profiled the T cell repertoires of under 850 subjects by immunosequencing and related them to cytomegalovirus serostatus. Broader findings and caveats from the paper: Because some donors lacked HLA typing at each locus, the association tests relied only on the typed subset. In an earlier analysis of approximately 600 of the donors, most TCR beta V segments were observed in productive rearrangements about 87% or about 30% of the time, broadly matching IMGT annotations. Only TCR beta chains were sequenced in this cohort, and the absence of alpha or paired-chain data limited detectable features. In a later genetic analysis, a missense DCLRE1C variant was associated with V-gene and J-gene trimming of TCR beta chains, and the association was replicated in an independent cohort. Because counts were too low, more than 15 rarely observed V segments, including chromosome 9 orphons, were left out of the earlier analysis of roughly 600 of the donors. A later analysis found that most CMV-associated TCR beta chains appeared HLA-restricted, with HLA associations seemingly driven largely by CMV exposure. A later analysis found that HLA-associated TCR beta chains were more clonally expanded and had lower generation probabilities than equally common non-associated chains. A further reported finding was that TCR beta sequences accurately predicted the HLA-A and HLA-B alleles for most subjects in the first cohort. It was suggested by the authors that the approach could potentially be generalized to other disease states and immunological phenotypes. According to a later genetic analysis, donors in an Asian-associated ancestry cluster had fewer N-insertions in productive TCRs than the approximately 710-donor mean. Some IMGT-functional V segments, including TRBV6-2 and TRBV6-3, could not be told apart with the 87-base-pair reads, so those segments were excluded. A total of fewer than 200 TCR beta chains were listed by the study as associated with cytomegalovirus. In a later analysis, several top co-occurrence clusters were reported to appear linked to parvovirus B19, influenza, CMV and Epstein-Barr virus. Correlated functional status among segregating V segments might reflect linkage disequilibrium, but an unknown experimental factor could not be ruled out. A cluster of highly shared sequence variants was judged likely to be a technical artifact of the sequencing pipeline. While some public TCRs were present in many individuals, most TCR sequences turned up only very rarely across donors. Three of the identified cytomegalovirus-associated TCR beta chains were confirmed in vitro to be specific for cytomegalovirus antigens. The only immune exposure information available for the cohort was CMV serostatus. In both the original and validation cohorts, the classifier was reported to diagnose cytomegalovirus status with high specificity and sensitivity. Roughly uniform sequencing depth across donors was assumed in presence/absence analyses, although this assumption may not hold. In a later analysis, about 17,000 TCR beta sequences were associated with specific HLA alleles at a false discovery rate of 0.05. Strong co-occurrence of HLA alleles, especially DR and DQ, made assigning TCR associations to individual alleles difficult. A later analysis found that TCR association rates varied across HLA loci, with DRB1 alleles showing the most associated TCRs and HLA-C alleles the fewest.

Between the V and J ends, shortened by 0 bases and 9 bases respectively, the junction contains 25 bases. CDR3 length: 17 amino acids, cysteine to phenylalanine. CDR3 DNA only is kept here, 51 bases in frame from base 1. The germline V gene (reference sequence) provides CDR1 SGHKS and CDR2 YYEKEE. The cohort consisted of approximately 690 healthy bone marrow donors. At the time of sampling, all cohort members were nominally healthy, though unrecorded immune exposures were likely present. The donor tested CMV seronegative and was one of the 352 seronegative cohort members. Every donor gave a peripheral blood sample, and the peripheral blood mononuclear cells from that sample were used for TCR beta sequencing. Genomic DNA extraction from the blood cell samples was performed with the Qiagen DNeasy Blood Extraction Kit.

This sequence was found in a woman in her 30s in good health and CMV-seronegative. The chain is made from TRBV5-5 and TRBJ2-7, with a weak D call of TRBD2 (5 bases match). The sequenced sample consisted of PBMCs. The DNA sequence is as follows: TGTGCCAGCAGCTTGGACGCGTCGAGTGAGGGATTACGTGTGCAGTACTTC. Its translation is CASSLDASSEGLRVQYF. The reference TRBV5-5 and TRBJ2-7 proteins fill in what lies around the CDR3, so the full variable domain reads DAGVTQSPTHLIKTRGQQVTLRCSPISGHKSVSWYQQVLGQGPQFIFQYYEKEERGRGNFPDRFSARQFPNYSSELNVNALLLGDSALYLCASSLDASSEGLRVQYFGPGTRLTVT.